This T cell receptor beta chain was identified during a study of blood T cell repertoires in COVID-19. Study-level information: The origin of the acute and convalescent COVID-19 samples was the United States, Italy and Spain. PBMCs, B-cell-depleted T cells, or T cells were the source of the cDNA or gDNA that made up the material.

Original analysis: Counts of nucleated cells, estimated from reference gene primer amplification, were obtained. Sequencing used immunoSEQ multiplex PCR; TCRdb keeps in-frame clones, though not all of them. Clone size and the V and J calls come from that table; the DNA yielded D and trimming. The data hold about 150,000 clones, with more than 75% observed a single time. CDR1 SGHRS and CDR2 YFSETQ come from the germline V gene. The V end lost 0 bases, the J end lost 3 bases, and 7 bases lay between the germline ends. The CDR3 is 15 amino acids. The source is a man aged 50 to 60 who had recovered from COVID-19. Input material: peripheral blood. The rearrangement links TRBV5-1 to TRBJ1-6, with D hard to call. The CDR3 reads CASSLDRGYNSPLHF. CDR3 DNA: TGCGCCAGCAGCTTGGACCGGGGCTATAATTCACCCCTCCACTTT.